A selection of T cell receptor beta chains follows, all from one sample in a study of blood T cell repertoires in COVID-19. TCRdb's copy holds only in-frame clones and misses some; the assay was immunoSEQ multiplex PCR. The sample has hundreds of thousands of clones; approximately 88% are singletons. Source material: PBMCs or T cells enriched from blood (not recorded which). The source of these receptors is a woman in her 40s with acute COVID-19. CDR3s include the opening cysteine and the closing phenylalanine or tryptophan. The D gene is left open where the match is weak. Clone size is stated in some rows and not others, as once, few, many or a class when expanded.

D gene	V gene	clone size	J gene	CDR3 protein	CDR3 DNA
TRBD2	TRBV6-5	.	TRBJ2-1	CASSSLLAGGHEQFF	TGTGCCAGCAGTTCCCTACTAGCGGGGGGCCATGAGCAGTTCTTC
TRBD1	TRBV6-5	.	TRBJ1-4	CASSRQGDKLFF	TGTGCCAGCAGTCGACAGGGGGACAAACTGTTTTTT
TRBD2	TRBV4-1	.	TRBJ2-7	CASSRATSEVSYEQYF	TGCGCCAGCAGCCGAGCAACTAGCGAAGTCTCCTACGAGCAGTACTTC
TRBD1	TRBV6-6	.	TRBJ2-1	CASSRTGEYNEQFF	TGTGCCAGCAGTAGGACAGGGGAATACAATGAGCAGTTCTTC
.	TRBV7-9	.	TRBJ2-7	CASSLVMGRTYEQYF	TGTGCCAGCAGCTTAGTAATGGGCCGCACTTACGAGCAGTACTTC
TRBD1	TRBV6-1	few	TRBJ2-7	CASSEMTGNSYEQYF	TGTGCCAGCAGTGAAATGACAGGGAACTCCTACGAGCAGTACTTC
TRBD2	TRBV7-7	.	TRBJ2-5	CASSLGTSGGLSVETQYF	TGTGCCAGCAGCCTTGGGACTAGCGGGGGCTTAAGTGTGGAGACCCAGTACTTC
.	TRBV29-1	.	TRBJ1-2	CSAGRGYGYTF	TGCAGCGCAGGACGGGGGTATGGCTACACCTTC
TRBD1	TRBV25-1	.	TRBJ2-3	CASSELKLSAGGEDTQYF	TGTGCCAGCAGTGAATTGAAACTGTCGGCAGGGGGCGAAGATACGCAGTATTTT
.	TRBV9	.	TRBJ2-3	CASSVGGVSTDTQYF	TGTGCCAGCAGCGTAGGCGGGGTTAGCACAGATACGCAGTATTTT
.	TRBV4-1	.	TRBJ2-5	CASSQSGTPIQETQYF	TGCGCCAGCAGCCAATCCGGGACACCAATTCAAGAGACCCAGTACTTC
TRBD1	TRBV6-5	once	TRBJ1-6	CASLGQGKNSPLHF	TGTGCCAGTTTGGGACAGGGTAAGAATTCACCCCTCCACTTT
TRBD2	TRBV10-3	once	TRBJ2-7	CAISGTSGDYSEQYF	TGTGCCATCAGTGGGACTAGCGGGGACTATAGCGAGCAGTACTTC
TRBD1	TRBV6-1	.	TRBJ1-5	CASSAEDRGLNQPQHF	TGTGCCAGCAGTGCAGAGGACAGGGGATTAAATCAGCCCCAGCATTTT
TRBD2	TRBV5-1	.	TRBJ2-3	CASSLATSGGLSTDTQYF	TGCGCCAGCAGCTTGGCGACTAGCGGGGGATTGAGCACAGATACGCAGTATTTT
TRBD1	TRBV5-4	.	TRBJ1-2	CASSSGTANYGYTF	TGTGCCAGCAGCTCCGGGACAGCTAACTATGGCTACACCTTC
TRBD1	TRBV14	few	TRBJ1-5	CASLYRGRNQPQHF	TGTGCCAGCCTATACAGGGGGCGCAATCAGCCCCAGCATTTT
.	TRBV18	.	TRBJ2-5	CASSPGGTSGRETQYF	TGTGCCAGCTCACCCGGGGGAACCTCAGGACGGGAGACCCAGTACTTC
TRBD1	TRBV19	.	TRBJ1-3	CASSMRGQGAPSPTIYF	TGTGCCAGTAGTATGCGGGGACAGGGGGCCCCAAGCCCCACCATATATTTT
.	TRBV10-3	.	TRBJ1-1	CAISAGTQNTEAFF	TGTGCCATCAGCGCCGGGACTCAGAACACTGAAGCTTTCTTT
.	TRBV6-6	.	TRBJ1-2	CASSPTGSPYGYTF	TGTGCCAGCAGCCCAACAGGGAGTCCCTATGGCTACACCTTC
.	TRBV5-1	.	TRBJ2-3	CASSLDSRTDTQYF	TGCGCCAGCAGCCTGGACTCGCGCACAGATACGCAGTATTTT
TRBD1	TRBV5-8	.	TRBJ1-3	CASSPPGTGRNTIYF	TGTGCCAGCAGCCCCCCCGGGACAGGGCGAAACACCATATATTTT
.	TRBV6-5	.	TRBJ2-7	CASRSGWYEQYF	TGTGCCAGCAGGTCAGGGTGGTACGAGCAGTACTTC
.	TRBV30	.	TRBJ1-2	CASGQRLWYGYTF	TGTGCCTCAGGACAGCGCCTATGGTATGGCTACACCTTC
TRBD1	TRBV9	.	TRBJ1-5	CASSVEGQGNQPQHF	TGTGCCAGCAGCGTAGAGGGACAGGGCAATCAGCCCCAGCATTTT
.	TRBV2	.	TRBJ2-1	CASSRRVDRSGQFF	TGTGCCAGCAGCCGCCGCGTTGACAGGAGTGGGCAGTTCTTC